This T cell receptor beta chain was identified during a study of T cell changes during pregnancy in multiple sclerosis. Method: immunoSEQ multiplex PCR; TCRdb's copy keeps in-frame clones and lacks some. There are some 23,000 clones in the sample; around 88% occur only once, and approximately 1% lies in the top ten. This specimen was CD4+ T cells from peripheral blood mononuclear cells, taken in the first trimester of pregnancy. The source of this sequence is a female donor in good health, enrolled as a control in a pregnancy study.

Written as DNA, the CDR3 is TGTGCCACCAGCAGAGGAGGGGGGACAGGGGGCGGCTACACCTTC. This gives the protein CATSRGGGTGGGYTF. V and J are TRBV15 and TRBJ1-2; TRBD1 aligns across 12 bases. Germline CDR1 and CDR2: LNHNV and YYDKDF (reference sequence). The CDR3 has 15 residues. The V and J ends lost 1 base and 8 bases, in that order; junction bases with no gene match: 5.